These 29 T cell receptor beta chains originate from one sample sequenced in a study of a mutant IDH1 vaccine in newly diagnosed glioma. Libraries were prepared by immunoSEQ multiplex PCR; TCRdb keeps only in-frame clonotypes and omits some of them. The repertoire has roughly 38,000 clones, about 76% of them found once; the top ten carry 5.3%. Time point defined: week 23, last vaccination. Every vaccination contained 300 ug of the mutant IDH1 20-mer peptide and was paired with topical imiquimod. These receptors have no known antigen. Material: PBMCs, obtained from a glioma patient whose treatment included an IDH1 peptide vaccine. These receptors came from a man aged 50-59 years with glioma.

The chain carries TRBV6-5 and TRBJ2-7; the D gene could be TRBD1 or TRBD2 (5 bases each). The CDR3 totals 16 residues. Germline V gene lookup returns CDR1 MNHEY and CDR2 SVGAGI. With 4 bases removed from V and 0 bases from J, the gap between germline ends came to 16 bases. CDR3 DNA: TGTGCCAGCAGTTCCCCGGGACGGTCGTTCTCCTACGAGCAGTACTTC. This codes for CASSSPGRSFSYEQYF.

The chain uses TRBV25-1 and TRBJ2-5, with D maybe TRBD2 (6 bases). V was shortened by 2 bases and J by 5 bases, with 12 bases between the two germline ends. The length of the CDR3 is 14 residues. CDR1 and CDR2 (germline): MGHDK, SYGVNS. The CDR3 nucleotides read TGTGCCAGCAGTGAACGGGCGGGAATCGAGACCCAGTACTTC. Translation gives CASSERAGIETQYF. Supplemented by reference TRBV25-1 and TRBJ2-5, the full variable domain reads EADIYQTPRYLVIGTGKKITLECSQTMGHDKMYWYQQDPGMELHLIHYSYGVNSTEKGDLSSESTVSRIRTEHFPLTLESARPSHTSQYLCASSERAGIETQYFGPGTRLLVL.

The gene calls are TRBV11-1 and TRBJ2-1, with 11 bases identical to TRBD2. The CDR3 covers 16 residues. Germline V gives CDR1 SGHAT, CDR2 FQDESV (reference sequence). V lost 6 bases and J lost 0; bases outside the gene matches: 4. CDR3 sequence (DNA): TGTGCCAGCAGGGTAGCGGGGGGGAGCTCCTACAATGAGCAGTTCTTC. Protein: CASRVAGGSSYNEQFF.

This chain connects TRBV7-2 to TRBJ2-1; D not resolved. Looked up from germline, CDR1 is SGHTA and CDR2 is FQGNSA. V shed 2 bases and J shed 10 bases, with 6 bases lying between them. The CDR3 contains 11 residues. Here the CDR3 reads CASSLLSEQFF. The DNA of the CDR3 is TGTGCCAGCAGCTTATTAAGCGAGCAGTTCTTC.

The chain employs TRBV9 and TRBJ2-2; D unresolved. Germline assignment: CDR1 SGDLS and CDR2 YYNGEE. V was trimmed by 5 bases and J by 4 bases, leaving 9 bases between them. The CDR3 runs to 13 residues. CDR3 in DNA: TGTGCCAGCAGTCCTACTATCACCGGGGAGCTGTTTTTT. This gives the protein CASSPTITGELFF.

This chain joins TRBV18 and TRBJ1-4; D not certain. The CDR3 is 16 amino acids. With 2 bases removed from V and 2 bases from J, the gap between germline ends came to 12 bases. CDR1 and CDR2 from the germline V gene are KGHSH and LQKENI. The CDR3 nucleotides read TGTGCCAGCTCACCAAACGCGGGCGGCACTAATGAAAAACTGTTTTTT. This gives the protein CASSPNAGGTNEKLFF.

The CDR3: CASSPYRGPGELFF. The CDR3 DNA sequence: TGTGCCAGCAGTCCTTACAGGGGTCCCGGGGAGCTGTTTTTT. The rearrangement joins TRBV27 to TRBJ2-2; 7 bases are shared with TRBD1. V lost 5 bases, J lost 6 bases, and 6 bases stayed unmatched. Germline V gene data show CDR1 as MNHEY and CDR2 as SMNVEV (reference sequence). This CDR3 is built from 14 residues.

CDR3 loop: CASSLGTGSGETQYF. The CDR3, as DNA: TGTGCCAGCAGCTTAGGAACAGGTAGTGGTGAGACCCAGTACTTC. The chain employs TRBV7-9 and TRBJ2-5; D might be TRBD1 (5 bases). CDR3 length: 15 amino acids. V gave up 1 base and J gave up 5 bases, with 14 bases separating them. CDR1 SEHNR and CDR2 FQNEAQ come from the germline V gene (reference sequence).

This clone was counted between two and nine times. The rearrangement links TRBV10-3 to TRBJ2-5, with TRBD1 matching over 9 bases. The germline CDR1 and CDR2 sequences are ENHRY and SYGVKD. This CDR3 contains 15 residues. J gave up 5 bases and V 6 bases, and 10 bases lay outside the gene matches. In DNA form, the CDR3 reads TGTGCCATCAGCGATTTGGGACAGGGAGGGGAGACCCAGTACTTC. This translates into CAISDLGQGGETQYF.

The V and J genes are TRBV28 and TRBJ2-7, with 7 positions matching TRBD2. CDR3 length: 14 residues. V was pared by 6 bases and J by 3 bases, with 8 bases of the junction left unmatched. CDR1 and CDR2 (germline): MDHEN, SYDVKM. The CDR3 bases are TGTGCCAGCAGGTCCCCGGGGGGTGGCTACGAGCAGTACTTC. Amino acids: CASRSPGGGYEQYF.

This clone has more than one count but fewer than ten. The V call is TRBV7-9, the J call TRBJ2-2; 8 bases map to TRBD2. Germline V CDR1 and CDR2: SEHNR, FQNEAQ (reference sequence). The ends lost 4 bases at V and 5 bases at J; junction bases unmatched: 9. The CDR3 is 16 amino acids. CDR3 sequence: CASSSPRGGGTGELFF. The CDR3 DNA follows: TGTGCCAGCAGCTCACCCCGGGGGGGCGGAACCGGGGAGCTGTTTTTT. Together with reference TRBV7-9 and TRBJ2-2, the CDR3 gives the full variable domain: DTGVSQNPRHKITKRGQNVTFRCDPISEHNRLYWYRQTLGQGPEFLTYFQNEAQLEKSRLLSDRFSAERPKGSFSTLEIQRTEQGDSAMYLCASSSPRGGGTGELFFGEGSRLTVL.

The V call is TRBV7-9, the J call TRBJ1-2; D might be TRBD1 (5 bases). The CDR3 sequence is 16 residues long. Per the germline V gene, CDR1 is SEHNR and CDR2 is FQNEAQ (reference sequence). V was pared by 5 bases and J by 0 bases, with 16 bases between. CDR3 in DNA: TGTGCCAGCAGCCCCAGCCGGGGGACCGCTAACTATGGCTACACCTTC. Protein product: CASSPSRGTANYGYTF.

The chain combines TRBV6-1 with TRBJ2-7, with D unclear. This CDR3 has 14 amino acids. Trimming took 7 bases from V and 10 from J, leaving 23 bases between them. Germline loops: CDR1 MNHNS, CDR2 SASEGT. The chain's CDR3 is CASTGSMAALAQYF. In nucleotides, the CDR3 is TGTGCCAGCACGGGCTCGATGGCAGCATTAGCCCAGTACTTC.

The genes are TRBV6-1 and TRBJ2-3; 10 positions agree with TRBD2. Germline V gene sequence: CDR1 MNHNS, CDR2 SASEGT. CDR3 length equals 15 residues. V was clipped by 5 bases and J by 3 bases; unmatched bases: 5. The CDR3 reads CASSPAGGTTDTQYF. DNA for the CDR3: TGTGCCAGCAGTCCAGCGGGGGGGACGACAGATACGCAGTATTTT.

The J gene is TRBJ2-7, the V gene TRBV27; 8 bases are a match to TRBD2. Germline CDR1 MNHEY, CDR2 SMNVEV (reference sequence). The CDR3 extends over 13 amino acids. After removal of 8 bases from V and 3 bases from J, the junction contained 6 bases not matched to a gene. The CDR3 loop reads CASGQSGGYEQYF. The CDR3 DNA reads TGTGCCAGCGGACAGAGCGGGGGCTACGAGCAGTACTTC.

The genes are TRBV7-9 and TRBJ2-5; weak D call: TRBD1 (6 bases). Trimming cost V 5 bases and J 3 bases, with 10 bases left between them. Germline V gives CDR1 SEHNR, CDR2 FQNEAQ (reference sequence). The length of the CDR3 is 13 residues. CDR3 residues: CASSPRQEETQYF. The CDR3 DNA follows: TGTGCCAGCAGCCCCCGACAGGAAGAGACCCAGTACTTC.

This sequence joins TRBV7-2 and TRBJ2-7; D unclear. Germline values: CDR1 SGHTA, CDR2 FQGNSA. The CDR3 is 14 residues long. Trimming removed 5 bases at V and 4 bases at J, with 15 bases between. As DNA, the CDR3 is TGTGCCAGCAGCACGGCGGTCAGATATTACGAGCAGTACTTC. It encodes CASSTAVRYYEQYF.

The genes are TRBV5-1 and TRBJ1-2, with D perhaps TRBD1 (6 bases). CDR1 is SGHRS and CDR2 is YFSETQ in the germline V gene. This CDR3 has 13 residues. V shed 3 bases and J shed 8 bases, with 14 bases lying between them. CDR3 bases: TGCGCCAGCAGCTCCGAGGGGGTGAGGGGCTACACCTTC. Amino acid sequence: CASSSEGVRGYTF.

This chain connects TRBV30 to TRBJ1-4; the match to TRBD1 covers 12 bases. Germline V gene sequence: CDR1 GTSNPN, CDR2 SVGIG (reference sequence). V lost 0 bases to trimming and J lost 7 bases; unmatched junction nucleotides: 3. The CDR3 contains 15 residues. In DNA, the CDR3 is TGTGCCTGGAGTGTACAGGGACAGGGGGCTGAAAAACTGTTTTTT. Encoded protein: CAWSVQGQGAEKLFF.

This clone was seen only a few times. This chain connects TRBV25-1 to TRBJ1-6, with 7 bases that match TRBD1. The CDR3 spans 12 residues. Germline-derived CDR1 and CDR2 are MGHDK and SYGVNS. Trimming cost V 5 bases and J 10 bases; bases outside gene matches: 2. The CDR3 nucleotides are TGTGCCAGCAGTACAGGGGAATCACCCCTCCACTTT. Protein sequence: CASSTGESPLHF.

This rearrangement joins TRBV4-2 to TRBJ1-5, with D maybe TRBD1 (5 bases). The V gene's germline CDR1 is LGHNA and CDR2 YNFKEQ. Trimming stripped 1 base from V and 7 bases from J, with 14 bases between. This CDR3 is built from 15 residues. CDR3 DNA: TGTGCCAGCAGCCAAGCCCAAGGGGCAGGACAGCCCCAGCATTTT. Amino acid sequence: CASSQAQGAGQPQHF.

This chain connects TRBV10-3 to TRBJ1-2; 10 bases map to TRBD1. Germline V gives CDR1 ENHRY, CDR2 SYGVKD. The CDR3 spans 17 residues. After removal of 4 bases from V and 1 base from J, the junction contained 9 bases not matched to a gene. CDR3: CAISVGTGEEINYGYTF. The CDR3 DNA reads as TGTGCCATCAGTGTAGGGACAGGGGAGGAGATTAACTATGGCTACACCTTC.

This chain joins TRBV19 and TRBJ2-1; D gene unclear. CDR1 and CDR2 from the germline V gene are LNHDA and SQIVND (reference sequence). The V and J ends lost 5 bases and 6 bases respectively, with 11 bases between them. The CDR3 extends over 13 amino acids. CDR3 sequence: CASSPNWANEQFF. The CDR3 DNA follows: TGTGCCAGTAGTCCCAACTGGGCCAATGAGCAGTTCTTC.

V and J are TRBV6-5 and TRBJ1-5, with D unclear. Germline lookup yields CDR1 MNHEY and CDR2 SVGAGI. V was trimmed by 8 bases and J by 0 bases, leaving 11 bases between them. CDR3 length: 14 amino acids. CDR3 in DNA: TGTGCCAGCGGCCCGGGCGATAGCAATCAGCCCCAGCATTTT. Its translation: CASGPGDSNQPQHF.

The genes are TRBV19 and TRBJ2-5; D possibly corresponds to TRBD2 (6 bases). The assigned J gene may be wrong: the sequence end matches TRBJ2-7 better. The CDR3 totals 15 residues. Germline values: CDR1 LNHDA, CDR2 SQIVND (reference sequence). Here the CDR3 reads CASTLVGGVEGEQYF. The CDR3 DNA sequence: TGTGCCAGTACCTTGGTCGGGGGAGTGGAGGGCGAGCAGTACTTC.

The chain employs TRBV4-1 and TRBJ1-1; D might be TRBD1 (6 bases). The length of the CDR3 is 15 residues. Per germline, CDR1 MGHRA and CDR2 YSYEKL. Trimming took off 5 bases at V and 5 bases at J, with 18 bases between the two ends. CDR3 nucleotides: TGCGCCAGCAGCTCCTCTGGGACACCCGGTACTGAAGCTTTCTTT. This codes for CASSSSGTPGTEAFF.

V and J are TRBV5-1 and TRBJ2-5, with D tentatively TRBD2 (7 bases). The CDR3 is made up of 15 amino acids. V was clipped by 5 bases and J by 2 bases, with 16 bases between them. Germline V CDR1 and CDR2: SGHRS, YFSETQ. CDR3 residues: CASRPSGGQQETQYF. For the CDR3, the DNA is TGCGCCAGCAGGCCCTCGGGGGGCCAACAAGAGACCCAGTACTTC. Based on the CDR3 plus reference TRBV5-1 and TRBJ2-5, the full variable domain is KAGVTQTPRYLIKTRGQQVTLSCSPISGHRSVSWYQQTPGQGLQFLFEYFSETQRNKGNFPGRFSGRQFSNSRSEMNVSTLELGDSALYLCASRPSGGQQETQYFGPGTRLLVL.

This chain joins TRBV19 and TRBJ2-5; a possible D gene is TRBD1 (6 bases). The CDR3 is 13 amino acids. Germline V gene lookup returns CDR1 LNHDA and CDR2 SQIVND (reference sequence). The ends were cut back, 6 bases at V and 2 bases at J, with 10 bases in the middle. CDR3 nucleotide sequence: TGTGCCAGTAGAACAGGGAATCAAGAGACCCAGTACTTC. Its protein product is CASRTGNQETQYF. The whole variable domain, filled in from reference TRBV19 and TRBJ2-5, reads DGGITQSPKYLFRKEGQNVTLSCEQNLNHDAMYWYRQDPGQGLRLIYYSQIVNDFQKGDIAEGYSVSREKKESFPLTVTSAQKNPTAFYLCASRTGNQETQYFGPGTRLLVL.

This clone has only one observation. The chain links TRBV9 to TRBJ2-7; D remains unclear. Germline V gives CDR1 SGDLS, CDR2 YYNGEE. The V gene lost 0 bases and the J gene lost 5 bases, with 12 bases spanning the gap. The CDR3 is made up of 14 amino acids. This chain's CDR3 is CASSVGGQTDEQYF. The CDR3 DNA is TGTGCCAGCAGCGTAGGAGGCCAAACTGACGAGCAGTACTTC.